The present T cell receptor beta chain was sequenced within a study of early T cells in non-severe SARS-CoV-2 infection. The CDR3 spans 14 residues. The V gene's germline CDR1 is SGHKS and CDR2 YYEKEE (reference sequence). V was trimmed by 0 bases and J by 6 bases, leaving 9 bases between them. TCRdb reprocessed the 5' RACE reads with MiXCR, giving one entry per CDR3 protein. The table includes about 23,000 distinct CDR3 sequences, under 6% detected once. This clonotype was picked up many times. The material sequenced was whole blood. V gene TRBV5-5 combines with J gene TRBJ2-2; perhaps TRBD1 as D (5 bases). The TCR was taken from an adult who was a healthcare worker with PCR-confirmed SARS-CoV-2 infection or an uninfected control (not recorded which). The CDR3 reads CASSLVQGAGELFF. DNA of the CDR3: TGTGCCAGCAGCTTGGTGCAGGGCGCCGGGGAGCTGTTTTTT.